Listed here are 20 T cell receptor beta chains from one sample, sequenced in a study of control samples from healthy donors and cancer patients. TCRdb keeps only in-frame clones here, not all; method: immunoSEQ multiplex PCR. The sample yields hundreds of thousands of clones, 90% seen once. Sequences were obtained from PBMCs. The receptors derive from a man aged 35 to 55 with head and neck cancer.

The chain employs TRBV28 and TRBJ2-7, with D maybe TRBD2 (5 bases). The CDR3 covers 11 residues. Trimming removed 6 bases at V and 6 bases at J, with 9 bases between. Germline loops: CDR1 MDHEN, CDR2 SYDVKM. The CDR3 DNA reads TGTGCCAGCAGGTACCTAGCCGAGCAGTACTTC. This sequence encodes CASRYLAEQYF. Filled out from reference TRBV28 and TRBJ2-7, the complete variable domain reads DVKVTQSSRYLVKRTGEKVFLECVQDMDHENMFWYRQDPGLGLRLIYFSYDVKMKEKGDIPEGYSVSREKKERFSLILESASTNQTSMYLCASRYLAEQYFGPGTRLTVT.

The gene calls are TRBV6-6 and TRBJ2-1, with D perhaps assigned TRBD1 or TRBD2 (6 bases each). The CDR3 sequence is 15 residues long. CDR1 and CDR2 from the germline V gene are MNHNY and SVGAGI (reference sequence). V lost 6 bases and J lost 3, with 15 bases in between. The CDR3 region is CASSSQGGNYNEQFF. CDR3 in DNA: TGTGCCAGCAGCTCACAGGGAGGAAACTACAATGAGCAGTTCTTC.

As concerns this clone: Germline is not matched at one junction end, which may reflect a read error. The chain joins TRBV7-7 to TRBJ1-1; 7 nucleotides line up with TRBD1. The CDR3 extends over 15 amino acids. The germline V gene encodes CDR1 SSHAT and CDR2 FNYEAQ (reference sequence). The CDR3: CASSQFRGENTEAFF. As DNA, the CDR3 is TGTGCTAGCAGTCAATTCAGGGGGGAGAACACTGAAGCTTTCTTT. Full variable domain (outside the CDR3, taken from reference TRBV7-7 and TRBJ1-1): GAGVSQSPRYKVTKRGQDVTLRCDPISSHATLYWYQQALGQGPEFLTYFNYEAQPDKSGLPSDRFSAERPEGSISTLTIQRTEQRDSAMYRCASSQFRGENTEAFFGQGTRLTVV.

The chain couples TRBV7-8 to TRBJ2-2; D may be TRBD1 (5 bases). Trimming removed 6 bases from V and 1 base from J, with 15 bases in between. CDR1 is SGHVS, CDR2 FQNEAQ, per germline. CDR3 length equals 16 residues. The CDR3 sequence is CASRALSQGNTGELFF. CDR3 in DNA: TGTGCCAGCAGGGCCCTGTCGCAGGGGAACACCGGGGAGCTGTTTTTT. Using reference TRBV7-8 and TRBJ2-2 for the parts outside the CDR3, the full variable domain is GAGVSQSPRYKVAKRGQDVALRCDPISGHVSLFWYQQALGQGPEFLTYFQNEAQLDKSGLPSDRFFAERPEGSVSTLKIQRTQQEDSAVYLCASRALSQGNTGELFFGEGSRLTVL.

This sequence joins TRBV7-2 and TRBJ2-3; possibly TRBD2 for D (6 bases). CDR1 and CDR2 from the germline V gene are SGHTA and FQGNSA. This CDR3 is 15 amino acids long. Deletions cut 1 base from V and 2 bases from J, with 10 bases between. This CDR3 is CASSLVSGLTDTQYF. DNA for the CDR3: TGTGCCAGCAGCTTAGTTAGCGGACTCACAGATACGCAGTATTTT.

The chain combines TRBV6-4 with TRBJ1-2; 7 nucleotides match TRBD1. Trimming cost V 4 bases and J 0 bases; bases outside gene matches: 2. CDR1 MRHNA and CDR2 SNTAGT come from the germline V gene. This CDR3 has 14 residues. CDR3 DNA: TGTGCCAGCAGTGCGACAGGGTCTAACTATGGCTACACCTTC. This codes for CASSATGSNYGYTF.

The chain couples TRBV11-3 to TRBJ1-6; the D is unclear. The germline V and J ends were trimmed by 4 bases and 11 bases, with 12 bases remaining between them. Germline CDR1 SGHNT, CDR2 YENEEA. The CDR3 has 13 amino acids. DNA for the CDR3: TGTGCCAGCAGCTCGACCGTAGGAGCACCCCTCCACTTT. As protein: CASSSTVGAPLHF.

The rearrangement joins TRBV19 to TRBJ2-7; 10 positions agree with TRBD2. V was clipped by 6 bases and J by 0 bases; unmatched bases: 11. Germline CDR1 is LNHDA and CDR2 is SQIVND (reference sequence). There are 17 residues in the CDR3. In DNA, the CDR3 is TGTGCCAGTAGCCGCGGGGCCCTAGCGGGGGACTCCTACGAGCAGTACTTC. Translating gives CASSRGALAGDSYEQYF.

This chain connects TRBV5-6 to TRBJ2-1, with D possibly being TRBD1 (5 bases). The CDR3 has 16 residues. The V end lost 1 base, the J end lost 4 bases, and 15 bases lay between the germline ends. Germline CDR1 SGHDT, CDR2 YYEEEE. The CDR3 bases are TGTGCCAGCAGCTTGAGGGTGTGGGGCAGATACAATGAGCAGTTCTTC. This translates into CASSLRVWGRYNEQFF.

The chain has TRBV27 and TRBJ2-3; 10 nucleotides match TRBD2. Germline CDR1 reads MNHEY; CDR2 reads SMNVEV (reference sequence). The CDR3 is 16 amino acids. V shed 3 bases, J shed 2 bases, and the junction held 5 bases outside the gene matches. CDR3 protein: CASSFLAGAVTDTQYF. DNA for the CDR3: TGTGCCAGCAGTTTTCTAGCGGGAGCCGTCACAGATACGCAGTATTTT.

The chain recombines TRBV21-1 with TRBJ1-1; the table calls TRBD1, which could not be checked here. TRBV21-1 is flagged as a pseudogene. CDR3 length equals 18 residues. CDR3 DNA sequence: TGTGCCAGCAGCAAAGTCGAGGGGGCTGAGTTAGATAACACTGAAGCTTTCTTT. This sequence encodes CASSKVEGAELDNTEAFF.

The V gene is TRBV6-5, the J gene TRBJ2-3; the match to TRBD1 covers 9 bases. CDR3 length equals 15 residues. The V gene's germline CDR1 is MNHEY and CDR2 SVGAGI. V shed 6 bases and J 0 bases; nucleotides not matched to a gene: 4. In DNA, the CDR3 is TGTGCCAGCAGCCGAGGGACAGGGAGCACAGATACGCAGTATTTT. Protein: CASSRGTGSTDTQYF.

The rearrangement uses TRBV19 and TRBJ2-1; 7 nucleotides line up with TRBD1. The CDR3 runs 12 residues. Unmatched junction bases numbered 3, after V lost 1 base and J lost 12 bases. The germline CDR1 and CDR2 sequences are LNHDA and SQIVND (reference sequence). DNA of the CDR3: TGTGCCAGTAGTATAGTTTCAGGGGGGCAGTTCTTC. This encodes CASSIVSGGQFF. The whole variable domain, filled in from reference TRBV19 and TRBJ2-1, reads DGGITQSPKYLFRKEGQNVTLSCEQNLNHDAMYWYRQDPGQGLRLIYYSQIVNDFQKGDIAEGYSVSREKKESFPLTVTSAQKNPTAFYLCASSIVSGGQFFGPGTRLTVL.

V usage is TRBV11-2 and J usage is TRBJ2-2; no firm D call. This CDR3 contains 15 residues. In germline, CDR1 is SGHAT, CDR2 FQNNGV. The ends were cut back, 3 bases at V and 4 bases at J, with 12 bases in the middle. The CDR3 region is CASSLTRTGTGELFF. The DNA of the CDR3 is TGTGCCAGCAGCTTGACACGGACGGGCACCGGGGAGCTGTTTTTT.

This sequence joins TRBV6-5 and TRBJ2-7, with D perhaps matching TRBD2 (6 bases). V lost 6 bases to trimming and J lost 1 base, with 13 bases between them. There are 14 residues in the CDR3. The germline CDR1 and CDR2 sequences are MNHEY and SVGAGI. Here the CDR3 DNA reads TGTGCCAGCAGCTCCGGGACTCGATCCTACGAGCAGTACTTC. This encodes CASSSGTRSYEQYF.

In nucleotides, the CDR3 is TGCGCCAGCAGTACAGACAGGGGACGGGGCTACACCTTC. It translates to CASSTDRGRGYTF. The V and J genes are TRBV4-3 and TRBJ1-2, with 8 bases matching TRBD1. V lost 6 bases, J lost 8 bases, and 8 bases stayed unmatched. This CDR3 spans 13 amino acids. CDR1 is LGHNA, CDR2 YSLEER, per germline.

The chain has TRBV6-5 and TRBJ2-2; D not certain. This CDR3 spans 15 amino acids. Trimming took off 7 bases at V and 0 bases at J, with 12 bases between the two ends. The germline V gene encodes CDR1 MNHEY and CDR2 SVGAGI. CDR3 sequence reads: CASKRDKANTGELFF. Here the CDR3 DNA reads TGTGCCAGCAAAAGAGACAAAGCGAACACCGGGGAGCTGTTTTTT.

V gene TRBV27 combines with J gene TRBJ1-6; D uncertain. The germline CDR1 and CDR2 sequences are MNHEY and SMNVEV (reference sequence). The V and J ends lost 2 bases and 7 bases respectively, with 9 bases between them. This CDR3 has 14 amino acids. CDR3 protein: CASSLPGGNSPLHF. The CDR3 nucleotides are TGTGCCAGCAGTTTACCGGGCGGCAATTCACCCCTCCACTTT.

This sequence joins TRBV10-3 and TRBJ1-4; D remains unclear. The CDR3 covers 12 residues. Trimming removed 10 bases at V and 6 bases at J, with 12 bases between. The germline CDR1 and CDR2 sequences are ENHRY and SYGVKD. DNA of the CDR3: TGTGCCACCGGTAGCGGGGATGAAAAACTGTTTTTT. Its translation is CATGSGDEKLFF.

The chain combines TRBV28 with TRBJ1-1; D call uncertain. The germline V and J ends were trimmed by 3 bases and 1 base, with 12 bases remaining between them. The CDR3 consists of 15 residues. In germline, CDR1 is MDHEN, CDR2 SYDVKM. The CDR3 here is CASSFGSAGNTEAFF. The DNA for the CDR3 is TGTGCCAGCAGTTTTGGGTCTGCTGGGAACACTGAAGCTTTCTTT. Variable domain in full (rest from reference TRBV28 and TRBJ1-1): DVKVTQSSRYLVKRTGEKVFLECVQDMDHENMFWYRQDPGLGLRLIYFSYDVKMKEKGDIPEGYSVSREKKERFSLILESASTNQTSMYLCASSFGSAGNTEAFFGQGTRLTVV.